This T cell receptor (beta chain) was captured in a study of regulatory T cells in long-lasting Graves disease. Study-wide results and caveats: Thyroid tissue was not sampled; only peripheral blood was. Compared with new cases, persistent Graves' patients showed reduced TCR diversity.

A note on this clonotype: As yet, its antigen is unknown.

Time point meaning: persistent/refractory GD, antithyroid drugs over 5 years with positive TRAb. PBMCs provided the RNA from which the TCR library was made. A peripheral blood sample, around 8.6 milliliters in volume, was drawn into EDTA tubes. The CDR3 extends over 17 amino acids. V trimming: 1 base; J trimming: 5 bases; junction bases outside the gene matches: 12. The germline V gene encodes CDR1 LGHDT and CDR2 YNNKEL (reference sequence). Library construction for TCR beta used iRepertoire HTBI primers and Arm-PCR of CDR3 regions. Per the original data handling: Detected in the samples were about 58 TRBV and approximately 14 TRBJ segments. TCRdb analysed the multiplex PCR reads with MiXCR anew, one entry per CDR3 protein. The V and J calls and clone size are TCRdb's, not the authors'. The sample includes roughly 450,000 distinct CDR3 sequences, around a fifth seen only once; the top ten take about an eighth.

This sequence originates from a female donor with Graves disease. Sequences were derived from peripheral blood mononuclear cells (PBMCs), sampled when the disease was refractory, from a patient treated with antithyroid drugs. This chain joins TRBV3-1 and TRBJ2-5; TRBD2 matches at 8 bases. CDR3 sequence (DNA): TGTGCCAGCAGCCAAGGCGGACTAGCTAGATATCGGGAGACCCAGTACTTC. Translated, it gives CASSQGGLARYRETQYF.